These 17 T cell receptor beta chains came from one sample sequenced in a study of T cell responses to AZD1222 COVID-19 vaccine. This table comes from immunoSEQ multiplex PCR, and its TCRdb copy is limited to in-frame clones, with some not included. The sample consists of roughly 130,000 clones, around 90% of them appearing once. The sequences come from peripheral blood, collected 28 days after the second AZD1222 dose. Every receptor here comes from an adult who received the AZD1222 COVID-19 vaccine.

The V gene is TRBV14, the J gene TRBJ2-1; TRBD2 aligns across 8 bases. J was trimmed by 5 bases and V by 7 bases; bases with no gene match: 7. The germline CDR1 and CDR2 sequences are SGHDN and FVKESK. The CDR3 loop spans 14 amino acids. The DNA of the CDR3 is TGTGCCAGCACCGGCGGGGGGCTAAACAATGAGCAGTTCTTC. It encodes CASTGGGLNNEQFF.

V is TRBV10-3 and J is TRBJ2-1; perhaps D is TRBD1 or TRBD2 (5 bases each). Trimming took 11 bases from V and 0 from J, leaving 17 bases between them. This CDR3 has 15 amino acids. The germline V gene has CDR1 ENHRY and CDR2 SYGVKD. CDR3 DNA sequence: TGTGCCTCGGGAAGCGACAGAGTCTCCTACAATGAGCAGTTCTTC. Protein: CASGSDRVSYNEQFF.

The chain uses TRBV9 and TRBJ1-1; tentative D call: TRBD1 (5 bases). This CDR3 spans 13 amino acids. The V gene's germline CDR1 is SGDLS and CDR2 YYNGEE. Trimming pared 1 base from V and 4 bases from J, leaving 8 bases between. In DNA, the CDR3 is TGTGCCAGCAGCGTAACAAGGGGCACTGAAGCTTTCTTT. Translation gives CASSVTRGTEAFF. Full variable domain (remainder filled in from reference TRBV9 and TRBJ1-1): DSGVTQTPKHLITATGQRVTLRCSPRSGDLSVYWYQQSLDQGLQFLIQYYNGEERAKGNILERFSAQQFPDLHSELNLSSLELGDSALYFCASSVTRGTEAFFGQGTRLTVV.

This clone was detected once. The CDR3 sequence is CASRAGGPEAFF. The CDR3 nucleotides are TGTGCCAGCAGGGCCGGGGGACCTGAAGCTTTCTTT. The rearrangement links TRBV12-3 or TRBV12-4 to TRBJ1-1; weak D call: TRBD1 (5 bases). V was trimmed by 6 bases and J by 6 bases, leaving 11 bases between them. The CDR3 is made up of 12 amino acids.

V usage is TRBV7-2 and J usage is TRBJ2-7; a possible D gene is TRBD2 (6 bases). The CDR3 is 15 amino acids. CDR1 SGHTA and CDR2 FQGNSA come from the germline V gene. V dropped 1 base and J dropped 1 base, with 11 bases sitting between them. Written as DNA, the CDR3 is TGTGCCAGCAGCTTAGGTTACGGGGGATCCTACGAGCAGTACTTC. It encodes CASSLGYGGSYEQYF. The full variable domain, its missing parts supplied by reference TRBV7-2 and TRBJ2-7, is GAGVSQSPSNKVTEKGKDVELRCDPISGHTALYWYRQSLGQGLEFLIYFQGNSAPDKSGLPSDRFSAERTGGSVSTLTIQRTQQEDSAVYLCASSLGYGGSYEQYFGPGTRLTVT.

The V gene is TRBV28, the J gene TRBJ1-2, with no clear D. The V end was cut by 3 bases, the J end by 2 bases, with 7 bases between. There are 13 residues in the CDR3. The germline CDR1 and CDR2 sequences are MDHEN and SYDVKM. The chain's CDR3 is CASSLTGNYGYTF. Here the CDR3 DNA reads TGTGCCAGCAGTTTGACGGGAAACTATGGCTACACCTTC.

The chain has TRBV28 and TRBJ2-7; D uncertain. CDR1 and CDR2 (germline): MDHEN, SYDVKM. CDR3 length equals 15 residues. V was trimmed by 5 bases and J by 6 bases, leaving 20 bases between them. The CDR3 sequence: CASSHPLRGSGEQYF. The CDR3 bases are TGTGCCAGCAGTCACCCGCTCCGAGGTTCGGGCGAGCAGTACTTC.

The chain uses TRBV29-1 and TRBJ1-2; D not certain. The germline V and J ends were trimmed by 3 bases and 6 bases, with 11 bases remaining between them. The CDR3 is 12 residues long. CDR1 is SQVTM and CDR2 is ANQGSEA in the germline V gene. The CDR3 DNA reads as TGCAGCGTTGACCTCTTGGGTGATGGCTACACCTTC. The encoded protein is CSVDLLGDGYTF.

This CDR3 reads CAISESFGSYGYTF. CDR3 in DNA: TGTGCCATCAGTGAGTCGTTTGGCAGCTATGGCTACACCTTC. The chain combines TRBV10-3 with TRBJ1-2; D not certain. This CDR3 is 14 amino acids long. The V end lost 0 bases, the J end lost 4 bases, and 9 bases lay between the germline ends. CDR1 and CDR2 from the germline V gene are ENHRY and SYGVKD.

The chain joins TRBV6-2 or TRBV6-3 to TRBJ1-2; D is unclear. Germline CDR1 and CDR2: MNHEY and SVGEGT. V was clipped by 6 bases and J by 8 bases, with 10 bases between them. The CDR3 contains 11 residues. The CDR3 coding sequence is TGTGCCAGCAGCACAAGAGAGGGCTACACCTTC. Translating it yields CASSTREGYTF.

The chain has TRBV5-8 and TRBJ1-5; a weak D match, TRBD1 (6 bases). V dropped 2 bases and J dropped 2 bases, with 17 bases sitting between them. Germline assignment: CDR1 SGHTS and CDR2 YDEGEE. The CDR3 covers 17 residues. The CDR3 DNA sequence: TGTGCCAGCAGCTTCTCAGGGGAATCTTACGGCAATCAGCCCCAGCATTTT. It translates to CASSFSGESYGNQPQHF.

The chain has TRBV20-1 and TRBJ2-1; D uncertain. Trimming removed 3 bases from V and 5 bases from J, with 20 bases in between. The length of the CDR3 is 16 residues. Germline-derived CDR1 and CDR2 are DFQATT and SNEGSKA (reference sequence). This chain's CDR3 is CSASSSKPRVNNEQFF. The CDR3 DNA sequence: TGCAGTGCTAGTAGTTCGAAACCCCGGGTAAACAATGAGCAGTTCTTC.

The rearrangement uses TRBV7-9 and TRBJ2-1, with D tentatively TRBD1 or TRBD2 (5 bases each). V was clipped by 5 bases and J by 9 bases, with 20 bases between them. Germline lookup yields CDR1 SEHNR and CDR2 FQNEAQ (reference sequence). The CDR3 contains 15 residues. The CDR3 here is CASSARGPDTAEQFF. For the CDR3, the DNA is TGTGCCAGCAGCGCTCGGGGACCCGACACAGCTGAGCAGTTCTTC.

V gene TRBV13 combines with J gene TRBJ2-7; a possible D gene is TRBD2 (6 bases). CDR3 length: 14 residues. Looked up from germline, CDR1 is PRHDT and CDR2 is FYEKMQ (reference sequence). Trimming took 2 bases from V and 2 from J, leaving 10 bases between them. The CDR3 loop is CASSLSPGAYEQYF. As DNA, the CDR3 is TGTGCCAGCAGCTTATCACCGGGAGCCTACGAGCAGTACTTC.

The CDR3 loop is CASSTDRRTGSFF. CDR3 coding DNA: TGCGCCAGCAGCACGGACAGGCGCACCGGGTCTTTCTTT. The chain couples TRBV5-1 to TRBJ1-1; 7 bases match TRBD1. V lost 4 bases and J lost 12; bases outside the gene matches: 12. CDR1 and CDR2 from the germline V gene are SGHRS and YFSETQ. This CDR3 is 13 amino acids long.

The rearrangement joins TRBV6-6 to TRBJ1-5, with a weak D call TRBD1 (5 bases). The CDR3 covers 14 residues. The germline CDR1 and CDR2 sequences are MNHNY and SVGAGI (reference sequence). Trimming shortened V by 7 bases and J by 6 bases, and 16 bases separated the two germline ends. CDR3 loop: CASTDRTGVQPQHF. The CDR3, as DNA: TGTGCCAGCACCGATCGGACGGGGGTTCAGCCCCAGCATTTT.

This clone was seen just once. The V and J genes are TRBV29-1 and TRBJ2-1; 8 bases are a match to TRBD2. Per germline, CDR1 SQVTM and CDR2 ANQGSEA. V lost 0 bases to trimming and J lost 2 bases; unmatched junction nucleotides: 6. The CDR3 consists of 16 residues. The chain's CDR3 is CSVEEFTAGAYNEQFF. CDR3 coding DNA: TGCAGCGTTGAAGAATTTACAGCGGGAGCCTACAATGAGCAGTTCTTC.